This TCR beta chain was captured by sequencing in a study of blood T cell repertoires in COVID-19. Study summary: The United States, Italy and Spain were the sources of the acute and convalescent COVID-19 samples. PBMCs, B-cell-depleted T cells, or T cells provided the cDNA or gDNA that made up the material.

V dropped 3 bases and J dropped 4; count of bases not matched to a gene: 11. The germline CDR1 and CDR2 sequences are DFQATT and SNEGSKA (reference sequence). This CDR3 spans 16 amino acids. The repertoire was sequenced with immunoSEQ multiplex PCR; TCRdb's copy has only in-frame clones and lacks some. The repertoire holds about 50,000 clones, over 75% seen once, with roughly 6.2% in the top ten. This sequence originates from a man in his forties with acute or convalescent COVID-19. The chain joins TRBV20-1 to TRBJ2-5; the match to TRBD2 covers 10 bases. Sequencing was performed on peripheral blood. CDR3 nucleotides: TGCAGTGCTAGTCCCCCCCTAGCGGGAGTAGGAGAGACCCAGTACTTC. The encoded protein is CSASPPLAGVGETQYF.